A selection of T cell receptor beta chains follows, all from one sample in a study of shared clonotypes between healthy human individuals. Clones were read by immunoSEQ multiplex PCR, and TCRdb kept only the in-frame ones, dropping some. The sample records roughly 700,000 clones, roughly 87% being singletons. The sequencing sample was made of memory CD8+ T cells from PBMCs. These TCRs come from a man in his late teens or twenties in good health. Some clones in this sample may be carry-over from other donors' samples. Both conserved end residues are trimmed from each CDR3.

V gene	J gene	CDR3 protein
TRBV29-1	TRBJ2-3	SANLWAGRASTDTQY
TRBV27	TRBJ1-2	ASSLWGRDYGYT
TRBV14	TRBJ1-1	ASRRGLNTEAF
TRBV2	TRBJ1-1	ASSEGQGVNTEAF
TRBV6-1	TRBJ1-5	ASSEWRGGSNQPQH
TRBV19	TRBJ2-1	ASRGMRGSLLGNEQF
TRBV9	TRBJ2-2	ASSGGLAGVNTGELF
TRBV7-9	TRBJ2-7	ATTDSPYEQY
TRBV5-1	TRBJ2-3	ASSPGQGYRRGTDTQY
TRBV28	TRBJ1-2	ASSLHPNLLTNYGYT
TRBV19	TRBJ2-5	ASSLRGGTQY
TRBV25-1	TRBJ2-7	ASSERGGREQY
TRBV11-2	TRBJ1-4	ASRGWGQGGNEKLF
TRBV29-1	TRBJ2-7	SVETPASGGYEQY
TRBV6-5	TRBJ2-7	ASSYSISGGNEQY
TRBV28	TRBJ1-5	ASSSLRTDLNQPQH
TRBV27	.	ASSLWGNDEQY
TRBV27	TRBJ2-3	ASSLRASTDTQY
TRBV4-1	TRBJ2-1	ASSYPMESSYNEQF
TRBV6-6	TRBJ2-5	ASSLVRETQY
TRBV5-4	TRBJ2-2	ASSLRAGGPNGELF
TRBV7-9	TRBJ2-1	ASSTGTSGYNEQF
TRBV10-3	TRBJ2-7	AIRVGLANSYEQY
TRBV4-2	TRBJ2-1	ASSQDLLLAGANEQF
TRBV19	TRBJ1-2	ATRTANYGYT
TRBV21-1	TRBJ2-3	ASRWTGASTDTQY
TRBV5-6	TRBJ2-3	ASSLNAYRRGDTQY
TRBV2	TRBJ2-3	ASSEGLRETTDTQY
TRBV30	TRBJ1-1	AWSGTQMNTEAF
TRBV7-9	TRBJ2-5	ASSLSGVETQY
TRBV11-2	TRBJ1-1	ASSSGWVNTEAF
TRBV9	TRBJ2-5	ASSVGLRATYQETQY
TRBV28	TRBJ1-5	ASTSFGQRDQPQH
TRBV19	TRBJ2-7	ASSIDGRIAYEQY
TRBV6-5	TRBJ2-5	ASSSLRAYEETQY
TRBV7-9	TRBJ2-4	ASASSGQAKNIQY
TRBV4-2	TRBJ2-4	ASSQDRDTPRSKNIQY
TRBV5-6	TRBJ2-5	ASSFPGQLQETQY
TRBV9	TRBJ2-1	ASSVTSGSEQF
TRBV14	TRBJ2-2	ASSQFRGLGTGELF
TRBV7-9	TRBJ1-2	ASSLPPGQGLDYGYT
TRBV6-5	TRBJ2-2	ASSLGRGAGELF
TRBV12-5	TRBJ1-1	ASGLIGITEAF
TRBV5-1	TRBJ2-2	ASSRYASGRQIGELF
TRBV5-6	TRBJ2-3	ASSLNRDTQY